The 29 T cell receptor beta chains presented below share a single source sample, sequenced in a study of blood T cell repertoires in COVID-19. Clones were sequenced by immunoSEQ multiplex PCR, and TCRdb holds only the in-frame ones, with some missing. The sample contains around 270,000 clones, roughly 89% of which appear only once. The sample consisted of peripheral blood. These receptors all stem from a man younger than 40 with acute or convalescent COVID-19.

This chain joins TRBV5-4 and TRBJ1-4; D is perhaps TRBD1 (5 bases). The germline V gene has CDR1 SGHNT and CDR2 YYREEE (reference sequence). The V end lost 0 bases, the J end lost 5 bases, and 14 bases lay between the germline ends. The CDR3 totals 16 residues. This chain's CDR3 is CASSLVGFGGNEKLFF. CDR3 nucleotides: TGTGCCAGCAGCTTGGTTGGTTTTGGGGGGAATGAAAAACTGTTTTTT.

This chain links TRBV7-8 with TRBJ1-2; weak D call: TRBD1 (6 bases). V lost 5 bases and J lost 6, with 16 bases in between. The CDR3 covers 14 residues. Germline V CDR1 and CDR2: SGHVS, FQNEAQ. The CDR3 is CASSKVQGINGYTF. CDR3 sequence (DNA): TGTGCCAGCAGCAAAGTACAGGGAATCAATGGCTACACCTTC.

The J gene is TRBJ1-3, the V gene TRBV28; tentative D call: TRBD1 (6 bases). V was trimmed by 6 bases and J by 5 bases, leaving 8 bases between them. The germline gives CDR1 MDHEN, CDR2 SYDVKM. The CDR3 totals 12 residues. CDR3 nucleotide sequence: TGTGCCAGCAGCGGGGGGCGAAACACCATATATTTT. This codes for CASSGGRNTIYF. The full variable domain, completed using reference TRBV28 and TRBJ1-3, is DVKVTQSSRYLVKRTGEKVFLECVQDMDHENMFWYRQDPGLGLRLIYFSYDVKMKEKGDIPEGYSVSREKKERFSLILESASTNQTSMYLCASSGGRNTIYFGEGSWLTVV.

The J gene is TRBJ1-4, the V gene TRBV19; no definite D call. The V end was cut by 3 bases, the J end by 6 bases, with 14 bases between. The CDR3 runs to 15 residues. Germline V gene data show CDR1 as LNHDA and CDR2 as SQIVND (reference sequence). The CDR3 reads CASSIGGYYDEKLFF. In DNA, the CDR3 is TGTGCCAGTAGTATTGGAGGCTATTACGATGAAAAACTGTTTTTT.

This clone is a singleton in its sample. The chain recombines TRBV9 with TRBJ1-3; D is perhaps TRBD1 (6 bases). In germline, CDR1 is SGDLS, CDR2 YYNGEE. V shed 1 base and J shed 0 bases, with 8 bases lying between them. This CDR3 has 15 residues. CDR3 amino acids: CASSVTGISGNTIYF. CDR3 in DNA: TGTGCCAGCAGCGTAACAGGGATCTCTGGAAACACCATATATTTT. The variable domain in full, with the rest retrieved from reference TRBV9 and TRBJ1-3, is DSGVTQTPKHLITATGQRVTLRCSPRSGDLSVYWYQQSLDQGLQFLIQYYNGEERAKGNILERFSAQQFPDLHSELNLSSLELGDSALYFCASSVTGISGNTIYFGEGSWLTVV.

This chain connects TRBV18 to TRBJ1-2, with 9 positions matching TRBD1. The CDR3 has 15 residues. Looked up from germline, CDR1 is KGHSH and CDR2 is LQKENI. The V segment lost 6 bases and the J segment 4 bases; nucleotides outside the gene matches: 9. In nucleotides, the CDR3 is TGTGCCAGCTCTCCAAAACAGGGGGCGATCTATGGCTACACCTTC. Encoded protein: CASSPKQGAIYGYTF.

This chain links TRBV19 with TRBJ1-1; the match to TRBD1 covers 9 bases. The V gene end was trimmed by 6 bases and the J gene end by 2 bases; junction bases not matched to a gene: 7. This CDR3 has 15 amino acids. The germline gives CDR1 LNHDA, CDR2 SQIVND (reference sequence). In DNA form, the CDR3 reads TGTGCCAGTAGGGTACAGGGGGCGGAAAACACTGAAGCTTTCTTT. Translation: CASRVQGAENTEAFF.

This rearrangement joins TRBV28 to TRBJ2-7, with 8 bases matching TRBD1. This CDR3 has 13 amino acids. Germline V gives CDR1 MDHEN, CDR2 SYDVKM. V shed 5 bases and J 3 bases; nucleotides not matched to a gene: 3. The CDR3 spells CASSPGTGYEQYF. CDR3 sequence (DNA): TGTGCCAGCAGTCCTGGGACAGGCTACGAGCAGTACTTC.

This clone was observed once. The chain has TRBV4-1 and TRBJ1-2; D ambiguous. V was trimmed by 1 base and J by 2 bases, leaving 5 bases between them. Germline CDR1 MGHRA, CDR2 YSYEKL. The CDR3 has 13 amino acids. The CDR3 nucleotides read TGCGCCAGCAGCCAAGGGCAGAACTATGGCTACACCTTC. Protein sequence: CASSQGQNYGYTF.

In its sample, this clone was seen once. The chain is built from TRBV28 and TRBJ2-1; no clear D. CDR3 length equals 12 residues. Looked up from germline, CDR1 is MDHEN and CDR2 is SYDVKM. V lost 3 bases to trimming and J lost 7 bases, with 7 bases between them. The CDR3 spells CASSFRRNEQFF. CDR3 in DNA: TGTGCCAGCAGTTTTCGCCGGAATGAGCAGTTCTTC.

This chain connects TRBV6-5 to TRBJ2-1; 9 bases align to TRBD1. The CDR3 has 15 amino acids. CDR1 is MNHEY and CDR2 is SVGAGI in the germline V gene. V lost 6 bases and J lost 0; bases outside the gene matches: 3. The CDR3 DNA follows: TGTGCCAGCAGGGAGGACAGGGGCTCCTACAATGAGCAGTTCTTC. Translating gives CASREDRGSYNEQFF.

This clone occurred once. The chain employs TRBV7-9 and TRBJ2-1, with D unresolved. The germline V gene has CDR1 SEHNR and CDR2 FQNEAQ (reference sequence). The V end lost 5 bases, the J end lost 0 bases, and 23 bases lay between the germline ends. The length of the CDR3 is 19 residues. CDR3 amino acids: CASSPRSLPAESSYNEQFF. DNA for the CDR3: TGTGCCAGCAGCCCCAGATCCCTTCCGGCGGAAAGCTCCTACAATGAGCAGTTCTTC.

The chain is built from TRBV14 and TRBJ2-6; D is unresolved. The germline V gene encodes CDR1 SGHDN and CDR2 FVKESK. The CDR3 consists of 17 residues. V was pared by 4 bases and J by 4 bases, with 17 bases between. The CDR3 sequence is CASSLRPLATGANVLTF. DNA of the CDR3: TGTGCCAGCAGCCTCCGACCCTTAGCTACAGGGGCCAACGTCCTGACTTTC.

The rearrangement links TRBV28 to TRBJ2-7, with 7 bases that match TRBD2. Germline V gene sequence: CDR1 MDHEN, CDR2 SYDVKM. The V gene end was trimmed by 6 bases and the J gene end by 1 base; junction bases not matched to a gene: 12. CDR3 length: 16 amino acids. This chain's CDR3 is CASRPTGGRASYEQYF. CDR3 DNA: TGTGCCAGCAGGCCGACCGGAGGGAGGGCGTCCTACGAGCAGTACTTC.

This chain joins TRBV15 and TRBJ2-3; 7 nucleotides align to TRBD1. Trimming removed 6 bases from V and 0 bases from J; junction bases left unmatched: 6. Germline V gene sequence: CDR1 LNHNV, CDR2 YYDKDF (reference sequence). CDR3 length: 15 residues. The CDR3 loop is CATRPGQSSTDTQYF. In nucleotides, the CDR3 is TGTGCCACCAGGCCGGGACAGTCTAGCACAGATACGCAGTATTTT. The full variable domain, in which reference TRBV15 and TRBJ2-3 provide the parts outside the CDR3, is DAMVIQNPRYQVTQFGKPVTLSCSQTLNHNVMYWYQQKSSQAPKLLFHYYDKDFNNEADTPDNFQSRRPNTSFCFLDIRSPGLGDTAMYLCATRPGQSSTDTQYFGPGTRLTVL.

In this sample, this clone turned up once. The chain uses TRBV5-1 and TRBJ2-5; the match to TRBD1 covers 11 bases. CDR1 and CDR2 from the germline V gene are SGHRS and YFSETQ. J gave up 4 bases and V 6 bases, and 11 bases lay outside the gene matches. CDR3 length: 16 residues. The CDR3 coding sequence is TGCGCCAGCAACATCCATGGACAGGGGGCTGGAGAGACCCAGTACTTC. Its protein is CASNIHGQGAGETQYF.

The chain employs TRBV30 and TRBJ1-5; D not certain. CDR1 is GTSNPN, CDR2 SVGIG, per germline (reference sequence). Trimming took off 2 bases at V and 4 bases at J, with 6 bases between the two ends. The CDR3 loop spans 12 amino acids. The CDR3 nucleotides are TGTGCCTGGAGTCTCCTTAATCAGCCCCAGCATTTT. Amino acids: CAWSLLNQPQHF.

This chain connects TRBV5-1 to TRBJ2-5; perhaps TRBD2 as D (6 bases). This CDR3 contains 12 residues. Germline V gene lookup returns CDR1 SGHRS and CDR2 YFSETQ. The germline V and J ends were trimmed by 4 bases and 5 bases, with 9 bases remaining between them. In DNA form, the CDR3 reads TGCGCCAGCAGCGGCGGGACGGAGACCCAGTACTTC. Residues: CASSGGTETQYF.

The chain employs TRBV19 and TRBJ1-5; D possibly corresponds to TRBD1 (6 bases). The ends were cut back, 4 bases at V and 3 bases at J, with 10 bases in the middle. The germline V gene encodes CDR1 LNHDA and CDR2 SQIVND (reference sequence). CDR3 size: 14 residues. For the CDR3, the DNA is TGTGCCAGTAGTACCCGACAGGTCAATCAGCCCCAGCATTTT. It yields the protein CASSTRQVNQPQHF.

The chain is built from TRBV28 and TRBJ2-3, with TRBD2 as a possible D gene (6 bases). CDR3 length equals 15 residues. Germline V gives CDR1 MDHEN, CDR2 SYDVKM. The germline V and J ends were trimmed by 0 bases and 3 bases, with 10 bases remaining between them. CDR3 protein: CASSLWAEGTDTQYF. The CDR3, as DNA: TGTGCCAGCAGTTTATGGGCGGAGGGAACAGATACGCAGTATTTT.

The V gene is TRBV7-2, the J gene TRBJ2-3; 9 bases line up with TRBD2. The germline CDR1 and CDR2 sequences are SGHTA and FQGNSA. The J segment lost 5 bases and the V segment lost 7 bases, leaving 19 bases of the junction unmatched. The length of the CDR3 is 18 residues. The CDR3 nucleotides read TGTGCCAGCACTGTAGCGGGAGTGCTCATGTCGGGTCGAGATACGCAGTATTTT. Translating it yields CASTVAGVLMSGRDTQYF.

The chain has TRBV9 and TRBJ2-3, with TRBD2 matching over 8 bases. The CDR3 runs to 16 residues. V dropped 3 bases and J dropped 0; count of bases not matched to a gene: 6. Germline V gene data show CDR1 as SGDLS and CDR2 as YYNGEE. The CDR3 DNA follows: TGTGCCAGCAGCGCCTCCCCGGGAGGGAGCACAGATACGCAGTATTTT. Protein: CASSASPGGSTDTQYF.

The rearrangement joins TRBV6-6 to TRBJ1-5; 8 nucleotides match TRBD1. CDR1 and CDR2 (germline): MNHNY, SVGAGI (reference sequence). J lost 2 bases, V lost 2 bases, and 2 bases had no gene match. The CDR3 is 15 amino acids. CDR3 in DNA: TGTGCCAGCAGTTACGGGGACAGGCGCAATCAGCCCCAGCATTTT. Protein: CASSYGDRRNQPQHF.

CDR3 bases: TGTGCCAGCAGTTTTACAGGGGAAGCTTTCTTT. The encoded protein is CASSFTGEAFF. The chain employs TRBV12-3 or TRBV12-4 and TRBJ1-1; weak D call: TRBD1 (6 bases). This CDR3 has 11 amino acids. Trimming left V 3 bases short and J 8 bases short, with 7 bases between.

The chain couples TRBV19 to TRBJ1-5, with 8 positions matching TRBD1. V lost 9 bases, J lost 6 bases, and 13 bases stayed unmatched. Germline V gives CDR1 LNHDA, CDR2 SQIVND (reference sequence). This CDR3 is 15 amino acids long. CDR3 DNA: TGTGCCAGACACTTGGAGGACAGGGAGATTCAGCCCCAGCATTTT. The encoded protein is CARHLEDREIQPQHF.

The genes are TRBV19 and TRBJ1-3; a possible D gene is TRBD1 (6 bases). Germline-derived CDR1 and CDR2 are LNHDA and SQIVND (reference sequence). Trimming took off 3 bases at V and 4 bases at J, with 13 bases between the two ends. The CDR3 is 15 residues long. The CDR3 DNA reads TGTGCCAGTAGTATTGTCGGCAGGGGAGGAAACACCATATATTTT. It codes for CASSIVGRGGNTIYF.

CDR3 DNA sequence: TGTGCCAGCAGCTTTAAGACAGGGCTAAGGAGGGAGACCCAGTACTTC. Its translation: CASSFKTGLRRETQYF. This sequence joins TRBV11-2 and TRBJ2-5; 7 bases map to TRBD1. The length of the CDR3 is 16 residues. Trimming removed 3 bases from V and 5 bases from J; junction bases left unmatched: 12. Germline loops: CDR1 SGHAT, CDR2 FQNNGV.

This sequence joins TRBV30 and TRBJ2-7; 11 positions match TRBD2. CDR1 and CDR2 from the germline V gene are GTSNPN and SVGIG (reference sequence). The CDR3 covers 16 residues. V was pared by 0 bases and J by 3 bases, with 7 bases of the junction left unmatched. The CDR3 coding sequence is TGTGCCTGGAGTGTACTCCCGCTAGCGGGGGGCTACGAGCAGTACTTC. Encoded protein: CAWSVLPLAGGYEQYF. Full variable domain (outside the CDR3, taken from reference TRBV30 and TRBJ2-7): SQTIHQWPATLVQPVGSPLSLECTVEGTSNPNLYWYRQAAGRGLQLLFYSVGIGQISSEVPQNLSASRPQDRQFILSSKKLLLSDSGFYLCAWSVLPLAGGYEQYFGPGTRLTVT.

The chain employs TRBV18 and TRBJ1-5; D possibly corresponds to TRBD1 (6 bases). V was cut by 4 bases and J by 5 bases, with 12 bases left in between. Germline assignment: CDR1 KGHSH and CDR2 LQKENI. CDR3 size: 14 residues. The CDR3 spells CASSRVGQYQPQHF. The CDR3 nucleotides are TGTGCCAGCTCACGGGTCGGACAGTATCAGCCCCAGCATTTT. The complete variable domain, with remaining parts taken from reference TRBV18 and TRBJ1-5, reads NAGVMQNPRHLVRRRGQEARLRCSPMKGHSHVYWYRQLPEEGLKFMVYLQKENIIDESGMPKERFSAEFPKEGPSILRIQQVVRGDSAAYFCASSRVGQYQPQHFGDGTRLSIL.